The clone carrying this TCR beta chain was counted only a few times. The data are from a study of low-dose radiotherapy and immunotherapy resistance in tumors. Study-wide context: With cycle 1 day 1 as the start, patients took oral aspirin 300 mg daily for four cycles.

Alpha- and beta-chain coverage of first-strand cDNA came from TRAV- and TRBV-specific primers. Amplification of TCRs used a constant-region primer and V-primer adapter for 15 to 25 PCR cycles. Amplification of the isolated mRNA used in vitro transcription. TCRdb ran MiXCR on the reads and lists one entry per CDR3 protein. The table shows tens of thousands of distinct CDR3 sequences, with 20% to 25% occurring only once. Stated time point: after trial treatment. Documented treatment: LDRT plus nivolumab, ipilimumab, low-dose cyclophosphamide and aspirin (RACIN trial). The treatment that donors received included nivolumab, ipilimumab, aspirin, low-dose cyclophosphamide and low-dose radiotherapy. Specimen: PBMCs, collected after low-dose radiotherapy plus immunotherapy. The TCR originated in a female donor with ovarian cancer.

CDR3 loop: CASSQEIGLSNEQFF. The CDR3 coding sequence is TGCGCCAGCAGCCAAGAAATTGGTCTATCCAATGAGCAGTTCTTC. This rearrangement joins TRBV4-1 to TRBJ2-1; unclear D gene. Germline V gene data show CDR1 as MGHRA and CDR2 as YSYEKL. Trimming shortened V by 0 bases and J by 6 bases, and 12 bases separated the two germline ends. The CDR3 runs to 15 residues.